The next 12 T cell receptor beta chains were all read from a single sample in a study of blood T cell repertoires in COVID-19. Sequencing used immunoSEQ multiplex PCR; TCRdb keeps in-frame clones, though not all of them. The sample has 190,000 or so clones; more than 70% are singletons. The sample comprised peripheral blood. The receptors shown here come from a man in his fifties with active or convalescent COVID-19.

The chain recombines TRBV5-1 with TRBJ1-2, with D unclear. V was trimmed by 2 bases and J by 8 bases, leaving 16 bases between them. This CDR3 is built from 14 residues. Germline CDR1 is SGHRS and CDR2 is YFSETQ. CDR3 residues: CASSLPGVYVGYTF. DNA of the CDR3: TGCGCCAGCAGCTTACCCGGAGTCTATGTGGGCTACACCTTC.

The chain combines TRBV12-3 or TRBV12-4 with TRBJ2-5, with TRBD1 matching over 8 bases. V gave up 5 bases and J gave up 11 bases; unmatched junction bases: 1. The CDR3 extends over 10 amino acids. The chain's CDR3 is CASSRDRQYF. The CDR3 nucleotides read TGTGCCAGCAGTCGGGACAGGCAGTACTTC.

The chain carries TRBV5-1 and TRBJ1-2, with a tentative D call TRBD1 (5 bases). The V end was cut by 4 bases, the J end by 6 bases, with 16 bases between. This CDR3 spans 14 amino acids. The germline gives CDR1 SGHRS, CDR2 YFSETQ. In DNA, the CDR3 is TGCGCCAGCAGCCACGAAGCGGGGCCCAATGGCTACACCTTC. Translated: CASSHEAGPNGYTF.

J is TRBJ2-7 and V is TRBV28; D is possibly TRBD2 (5 bases). Germline CDR1 reads MDHEN; CDR2 reads SYDVKM. V was shortened by 4 bases and J by 6 bases, with 10 bases between the two germline ends. The CDR3 length is 12 residues. The CDR3 reads CASSSGLSEQYF. The CDR3 DNA reads as TGTGCCAGCAGTTCTGGACTGTCCGAGCAGTACTTC.

This chain uses TRBV9 with TRBJ1-6; no definite D call. The germline V and J ends were trimmed by 0 bases and 7 bases, with 8 bases remaining between them. The CDR3 loop spans 14 amino acids. CDR1 SGDLS and CDR2 YYNGEE come from the germline V gene. This CDR3 reads CASSVGGRNSPLHF. The CDR3 nucleotides are TGTGCCAGCAGCGTAGGAGGTCGGAATTCACCCCTCCACTTT.

The CDR3: CASSLRPLNSPLHF. For the CDR3, the DNA is TGTGCCAGCAGCCTGAGGCCCCTCAATTCACCCCTCCACTTT. The gene calls are TRBV5-4 and TRBJ1-6; D not resolved. The CDR3 extends over 14 amino acids. Germline V gene lookup returns CDR1 SGHNT and CDR2 YYREEE (reference sequence). Trimming stripped 4 bases from V and 7 bases from J, with 12 bases between.

This chain uses TRBV19 with TRBJ1-4, with 7 bases lining up with TRBD1. This CDR3 is built from 14 residues. The V segment lost 6 bases and the J segment 5 bases; nucleotides outside the gene matches: 6. The germline CDR1 and CDR2 sequences are LNHDA and SQIVND (reference sequence). CDR3 amino acids: CASRRGTENEKLFF. DNA for the CDR3: TGTGCCAGTAGGCGCGGGACAGAGAATGAAAAACTGTTTTTT. Filled out from reference TRBV19 and TRBJ1-4, the complete variable domain reads DGGITQSPKYLFRKEGQNVTLSCEQNLNHDAMYWYRQDPGQGLRLIYYSQIVNDFQKGDIAEGYSVSREKKESFPLTVTSAQKNPTAFYLCASRRGTENEKLFFGSGTQLSVL.

The rearrangement uses TRBV28 and TRBJ1-1, with no clear D. V lost 8 bases, J lost 0 bases, and 10 bases lay in between. Germline V gene data show CDR1 as MDHEN and CDR2 as SYDVKM. This CDR3 has 13 residues. The CDR3 loop reads CASGGPVNTEAFF. The CDR3 bases are TGTGCCAGCGGTGGGCCAGTGAACACTGAAGCTTTCTTT.

This chain links TRBV5-1 with TRBJ1-4; tentative D call: TRBD1 (6 bases). V lost 9 bases to trimming and J lost 0 bases, with 12 bases between them. Germline assignment: CDR1 SGHRS and CDR2 YFSETQ. This CDR3 is 14 amino acids long. CDR3 DNA sequence: TGCGCCACCCGACAGGATGCAACTAATGAAAAACTGTTTTTT. Amino acid sequence: CATRQDATNEKLFF. Drawing the rest from reference TRBV5-1 and TRBJ1-4, the complete variable domain is KAGVTQTPRYLIKTRGQQVTLSCSPISGHRSVSWYQQTPGQGLQFLFEYFSETQRNKGNFPGRFSGRQFSNSRSEMNVSTLELGDSALYLCATRQDATNEKLFFGSGTQLSVL.

This clone was detected a few times. The V and J genes are TRBV7-2 and TRBJ1-5, with D perhaps matching TRBD1 (5 bases). The germline gives CDR1 SGHTA, CDR2 FQGNSA. CDR3 length equals 16 residues. The V end lost 5 bases, the J end lost 2 bases, and 16 bases lay between the germline ends. The chain's CDR3 is CASSPRHGGRNQPQHF. CDR3 DNA: TGTGCCAGCAGCCCCCGCCACGGGGGACGCAATCAGCCCCAGCATTTT.

With regard to this clone: No DNA is shown, since the ends of the CDR3 on it are uncertain; the CDR3 is the one TCRdb lists. V is TRBV7-2 and J is TRBJ1-3; the table's TRBD1 call for D was not verified on the DNA. The CDR3 is 13 residues long, counting both termini. From germline, CDR1 is SGHTA and CDR2 FQGNSA. The CDR3 sequence: CASSFGSGNTIYF.

This sequence joins TRBV18 and TRBJ2-7, with D possibly being TRBD1 (5 bases). The CDR3 consists of 15 residues. The V gene lost 6 bases and the J gene lost 4 bases, with 19 bases spanning the gap. Germline lookup yields CDR1 KGHSH and CDR2 LQKENI. The DNA of the CDR3 is TGTGCCAGCTCCCCCGGGTCCCAGGGCTCTTACGAGCAGTACTTC. Its translation: CASSPGSQGSYEQYF.